This T cell receptor beta chain appears in the sequencing data of a study of T cell responses to AZD1222 COVID-19 vaccine. General study findings and limits: Only six people who got AZD1222 tested seropositive at baseline. An increase in Spike-specific TCR breadth and depth was observed after two AZD1222 doses.

The assay was immunoSEQ multiplex PCR, and TCRdb's table has in-frame clones only and misses some. In the table there are 65,000 to 85,000 clones, approximately 90% of which are singletons. Per germline, CDR1 LGHDT and CDR2 YNNKEL (reference sequence). Trimming removed 3 bases from V and 6 bases from J; junction bases left unmatched: 5. CDR3 length: 16 amino acids. As to this clone: Antigen unknown.

The source of this sequence is an adult who received the MenACWY meningococcal vaccine as a control. The starting material was peripheral blood, obtained 28 days after the second dose of the MenACWY control vaccine. The rearrangement links TRBV3-1 (or the pseudogene TRBV3-2) to TRBJ2-2; 12 bases are shared with TRBD2. In nucleotides, the CDR3 is TGTGCCAGCAGCCAGGGGCTAGCGGGGGGGCCCGGGGAGCTGTTTTTT. Its protein is CASSQGLAGGPGELFF.